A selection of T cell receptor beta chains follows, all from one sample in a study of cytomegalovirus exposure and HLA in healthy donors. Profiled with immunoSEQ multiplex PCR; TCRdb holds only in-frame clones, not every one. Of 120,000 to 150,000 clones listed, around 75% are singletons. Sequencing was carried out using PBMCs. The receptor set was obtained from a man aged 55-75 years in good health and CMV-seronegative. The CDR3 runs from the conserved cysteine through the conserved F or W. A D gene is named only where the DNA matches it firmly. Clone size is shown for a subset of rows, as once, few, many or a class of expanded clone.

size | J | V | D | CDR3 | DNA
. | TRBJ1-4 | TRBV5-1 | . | CASSLELGVEKLFF | TGCGCCAGCAGCTTGGAGTTAGGGGTGGAAAAACTGTTTTTT
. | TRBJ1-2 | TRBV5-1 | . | CASSLDGNYGYTF | TGCGCCAGCAGCTTGGACGGTAACTATGGCTACACCTTC
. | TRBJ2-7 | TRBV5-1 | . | CASSLLVGFFSEQYF | TGCGCCAGCAGCTTGCTCGTCGGGTTTTTCTCCGAGCAGTACTTC
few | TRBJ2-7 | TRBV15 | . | CATSRDSGDIHEQYF | TGTGCCACCAGCAGAGATTCGGGGGATATCCACGAGCAGTACTTC
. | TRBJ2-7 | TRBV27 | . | CASSPQVSYEQYF | TGTGCCAGCAGCCCACAGGTTTCCTACGAGCAGTACTTC
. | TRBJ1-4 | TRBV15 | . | CATSRDAGVNNEKLFF | TGTGCCACCAGCAGAGATGCAGGGGTTAACAATGAAAAACTGTTTTTT
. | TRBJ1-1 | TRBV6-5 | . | CASSYRRGNTEAFF | TGTGCCAGCAGTTACCGGAGGGGGAACACTGAAGCTTTCTTT
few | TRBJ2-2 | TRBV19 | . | CASRKEKEVGELFF | TGTGCCAGTAGGAAGGAGAAGGAAGTCGGGGAGCTGTTTTTT
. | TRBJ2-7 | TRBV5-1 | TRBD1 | CASSSHPDRASYEQYF | TGCGCCAGCAGCTCACACCCGGACAGGGCCTCCTACGAGCAGTACTTC
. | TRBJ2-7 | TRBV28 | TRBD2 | CASSFGLAGPYEQYF | TGTGCCAGCAGTTTTGGGCTAGCGGGCCCCTACGAGCAGTACTTC
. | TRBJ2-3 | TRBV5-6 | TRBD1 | CASSNRDRDTDTQYF | TGTGCCAGCAGCAACCGGGACAGGGACACAGATACGCAGTATTTT
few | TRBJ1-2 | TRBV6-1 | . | CASSELKRAYGYTF | TGTGCCAGCAGTGAATTAAAGAGGGCTTATGGCTACACCTTC
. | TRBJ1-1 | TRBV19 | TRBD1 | CASIRTGRFTEAFF | TGTGCCAGTATCCGGACAGGGAGGTTCACTGAAGCTTTCTTT
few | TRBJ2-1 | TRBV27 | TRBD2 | CAIGLAGVSRFF | TGTGCCATCGGACTAGCGGGGGTGAGCAGGTTCTTC
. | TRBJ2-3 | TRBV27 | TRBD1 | CASSPWDRGGTDTQYF | TGTGCCAGCAGTCCATGGGACAGGGGAGGAACAGATACGCAGTATTTT
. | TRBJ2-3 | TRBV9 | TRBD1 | CASSVSGGLDTDTQYF | TGTGCCAGCAGCGTGTCAGGGGGCTTGGACACAGATACGCAGTATTTT
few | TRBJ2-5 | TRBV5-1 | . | CASSFNEGETQYF | TGCGCCAGCAGCTTTAACGAGGGAGAGACCCAGTACTTC
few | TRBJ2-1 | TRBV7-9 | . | CASSLVLYNEQFF | TGTGCCAGCAGCTTAGTTCTGTACAATGAGCAGTTCTTC
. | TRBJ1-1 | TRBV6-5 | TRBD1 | CASQDRANTEAFF | TGTGCCAGCCAGGACAGGGCAAACACTGAAGCTTTCTTT
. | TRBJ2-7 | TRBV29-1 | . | CSVTPGASYEQYF | TGCAGCGTTACTCCGGGAGCTTCCTACGAGCAGTACTTC
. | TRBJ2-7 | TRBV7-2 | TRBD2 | CASSPGGASYEQYF | TGTGCCAGCAGCCCCGGGGGGGCCTCCTACGAGCAGTACTTC
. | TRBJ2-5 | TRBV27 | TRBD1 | CASRGVDRLNF | TGTGCCAGCAGGGGGGTGGACAGGCTTAACTTC
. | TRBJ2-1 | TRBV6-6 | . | CASSYSMRASYNEQFF | TGTGCCAGCAGTTATTCTATGCGAGCTTCATACAATGAGCAGTTCTTC
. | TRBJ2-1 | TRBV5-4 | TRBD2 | CASSFSGRVYNEQFF | TGTGCCAGCAGCTTCAGCGGGAGGGTTTACAATGAGCAGTTCTTC
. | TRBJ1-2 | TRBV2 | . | CASKPTGTRGYTF | TGTGCCAGCAAGCCCACAGGGACGAGGGGCTACACCTTC
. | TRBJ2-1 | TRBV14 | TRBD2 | CASSQDSWASGRIMRNEQFF | TGTGCCAGCAGCCAAGATTCGTGGGCTAGCGGGAGGATAATGAGGAATGAGCAGTTCTTC
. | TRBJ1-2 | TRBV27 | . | CASSLSGVSGYTF | TGTGCCAGCAGTTTATCGGGAGTATCTGGCTACACCTTC
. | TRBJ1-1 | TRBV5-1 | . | CASSFDGPQRDTEAFF | TGCGCCAGCAGCTTCGACGGGCCGCAGAGGGACACTGAAGCCTTCTTT
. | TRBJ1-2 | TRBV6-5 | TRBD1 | CASSPITGGARGYTF | TGTGCCAGCAGTCCAATCACAGGGGGCGCAAGGGGCTACACCTTC
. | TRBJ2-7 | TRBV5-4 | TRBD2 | CASSLGGRAYDEQYF | TGTGCCAGCAGCTTAGGCGGGAGGGCCTACGACGAGCAGTACTTC
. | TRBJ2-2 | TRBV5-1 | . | CASSLGRVTGELFF | TGCGCCAGCAGCTTAGGCAGGGTCACCGGGGAGCTGTTTTTT
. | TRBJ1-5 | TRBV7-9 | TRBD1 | CASSTGQGYITNQPQHF | TGTGCCAGCAGCACAGGACAGGGGTACATTACCAATCAGCCCCAGCATTTT
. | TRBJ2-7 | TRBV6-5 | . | CASRAARVYEQYF | TGTGCCAGCAGGGCTGCGAGGGTCTACGAGCAGTACTTC
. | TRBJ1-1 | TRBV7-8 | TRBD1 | CASSSQGMNTEAFF | TGTGCCAGCAGCTCACAGGGGATGAACACTGAAGCTTTCTTT
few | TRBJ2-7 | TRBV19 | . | CASSIVRETSYEQYF | TGTGCCAGTAGTATAGTGAGGGAAACCTCCTACGAGCAGTACTTC
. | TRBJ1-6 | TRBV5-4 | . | CASSFTGDNSPLHF | TGTGCCAGCAGCTTCACCGGGGATAATTCACCCCTCCACTTT
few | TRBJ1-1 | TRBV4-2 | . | CASSQDERGGWTEAFF | TGTGCCAGCAGCCAAGATGAAAGGGGGGGATGGACTGAAGCTTTCTTT
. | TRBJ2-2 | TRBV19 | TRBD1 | CASSTIGTGGPGELFF | TGTGCCAGTAGTACCATCGGGACAGGGGGCCCCGGGGAGCTGTTTTTT